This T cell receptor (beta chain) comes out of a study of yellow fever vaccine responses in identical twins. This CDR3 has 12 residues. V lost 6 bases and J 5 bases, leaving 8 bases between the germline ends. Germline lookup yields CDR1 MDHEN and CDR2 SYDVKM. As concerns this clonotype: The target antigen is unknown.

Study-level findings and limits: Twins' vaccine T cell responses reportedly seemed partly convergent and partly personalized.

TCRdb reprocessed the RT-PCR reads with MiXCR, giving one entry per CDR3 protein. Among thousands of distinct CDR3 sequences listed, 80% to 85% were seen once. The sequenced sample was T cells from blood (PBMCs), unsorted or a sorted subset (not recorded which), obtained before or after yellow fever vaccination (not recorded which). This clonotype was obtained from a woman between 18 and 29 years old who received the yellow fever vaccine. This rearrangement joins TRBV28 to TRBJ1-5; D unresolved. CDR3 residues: CASRTTDQPQHF. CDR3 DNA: TGTGCCAGCAGAACCACCGATCAGCCCCAGCATTTT. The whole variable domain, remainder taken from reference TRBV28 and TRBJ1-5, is DVKVTQSSRYLVKRTGEKVFLECVQDMDHENMFWYRQDPGLGLRLIYFSYDVKMKEKGDIPEGYSVSREKKERFSLILESASTNQTSMYLCASRTTDQPQHFGDGTRLSIL.